These 3 T cell receptor beta chains share one sample of origin, sequenced in a study of spatial heterogeneity in lung cancer. Documented time point: blood at routine non-recurrence follow-up after resection. TCRdb reprocessed the 5' RACE reads via MiXCR and lists one record per CDR3 protein. The sample yields about 100,000 distinct CDR3 sequences, 19% seen once. The source material was PBMCs, sampled at follow-up. These receptors originate from a male donor with early-stage non-small cell lung cancer.

This chain uses TRBV7-9 with TRBJ2-1; 10 nucleotides align to TRBD1. CDR1 SEHNR and CDR2 FQNEAQ come from the germline V gene (reference sequence). The CDR3 has 11 residues. The trim removed 5 bases at V and 15 bases at J, leaving 4 bases unmatched. CDR3 bases: TGTGCCAGCAGCCAGGGACAGGGGACGTTCTTC. Its protein product is CASSQGQGTFF.

CDR3 region: CASSLRTGKNTEAFF. The DNA of the CDR3 is TGTGCCAGCAGTTTAAGGACAGGGAAGAACACTGAAGCTTTCTTT. This rearrangement joins TRBV12-3 or TRBV12-4 to TRBJ1-1; 8 nucleotides match TRBD1. This CDR3 has 15 amino acids. V trimming: 2 bases; J trimming: 1 base; junction bases outside the gene matches: 3.

This clonotype was observed at least ten times. The chain uses TRBV4-3 and TRBJ2-1; the D gene is possibly TRBD1 (6 bases). V dropped 1 base and J dropped 6 bases, with 10 bases sitting between them. Germline V gene data show CDR1 as LGHNA and CDR2 as YSLEER. This CDR3 has 14 amino acids. The CDR3 DNA reads as TGCGCCAGCAGCCAAGGACAGGCACGCAATGAGCAGTTCTTC. Protein product: CASSQGQARNEQFF.